This T cell receptor beta chain stems from a study of spatial heterogeneity in lung cancer. Whole-study context: The average count in raw reads for each unique TCR and UMI combination exceeded 8.5 appearances. Notes on the study in general: Quantities of ubiquitous and regional expanded TCRs paralleled ubiquitous and regional nonsynonymous mutations, respectively. Mutation counts in tumors were tracked by counts of expanded intratumoral alpha and beta TCRs.

After removal of 7 bases from V and 4 bases from J, the junction contained 6 bases not matched to a gene. The CDR3 length is 13 residues. This clonotype has at least ten counts. No antigen is known for it. Time point denoted: sample taken at primary tumor resection. Whole RNA came from tumor, nontumor lung or frozen PBMC and was sequenced without being sorted. TCRdb used MiXCR to reprocess the 5' RACE reads, holding one entry per CDR3 protein. The sample shows 15,000 to 20,000 distinct CDR3 sequences, under 10% of them seen only once. This receptor was identified in a male donor with early-stage non-small cell lung cancer. The rearrangement links TRBV12-3 or TRBV12-4 to TRBJ1-2; 7 bases line up with TRBD1. The specimen comprised lung tumor tissue, sampled at surgery. CDR3 in DNA: TGTGCCAGCACGACAGGGTCGGCCTATGGCTACACCTTC. This translates into CASTTGSAYGYTF.